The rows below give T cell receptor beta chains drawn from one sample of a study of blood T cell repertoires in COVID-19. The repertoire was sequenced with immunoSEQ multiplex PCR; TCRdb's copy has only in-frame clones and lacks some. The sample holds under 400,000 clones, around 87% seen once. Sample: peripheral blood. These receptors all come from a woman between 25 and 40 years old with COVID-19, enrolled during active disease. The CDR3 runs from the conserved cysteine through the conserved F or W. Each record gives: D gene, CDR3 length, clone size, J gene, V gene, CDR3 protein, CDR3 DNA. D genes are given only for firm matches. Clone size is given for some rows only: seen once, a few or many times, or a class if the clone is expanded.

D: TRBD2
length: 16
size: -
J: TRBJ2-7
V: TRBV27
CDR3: CASSLISGSRSYEQYF
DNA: TGTGCCAGCAGTTTAATCAGCGGGAGTCGCTCCTACGAGCAGTACTTC

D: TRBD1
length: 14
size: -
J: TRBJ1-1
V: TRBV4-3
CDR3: CASSQPGQVTEAFF
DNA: TGCGCCAGCAGCCAGCCGGGACAGGTCACTGAAGCTTTCTTT

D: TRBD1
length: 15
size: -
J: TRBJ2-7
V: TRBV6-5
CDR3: CASSSAGTGTYEQYF
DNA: TGTGCCAGCAGTTCCGCCGGGACAGGGACCTACGAGCAGTACTTC

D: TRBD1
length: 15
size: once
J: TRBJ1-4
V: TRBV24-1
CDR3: CATSDARQGSQKLFF
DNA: TGTGCCACCAGTGATGCGAGACAGGGCTCTCAAAAACTGTTTTTT

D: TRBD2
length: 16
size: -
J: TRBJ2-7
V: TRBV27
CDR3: CASSLYPSGGTYEQYF
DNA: TGTGCCAGCAGTTTATATCCTAGCGGGGGAACCTACGAGCAGTACTTC

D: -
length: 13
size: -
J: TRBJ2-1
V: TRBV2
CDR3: CASNSRFYNEQFF
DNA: TGTGCCAGCAATTCACGGTTCTACAATGAGCAGTTCTTC

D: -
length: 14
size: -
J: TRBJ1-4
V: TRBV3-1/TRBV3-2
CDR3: CASSQGPTNEKLFF
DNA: TGTGCCAGCAGCCAAGGGCCAACTAATGAAAAACTGTTTTTT

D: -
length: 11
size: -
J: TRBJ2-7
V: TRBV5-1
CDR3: CASSLNRAGNF
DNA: TGCGCCAGCAGCTTAAATCGGGCGGGAAATTTC

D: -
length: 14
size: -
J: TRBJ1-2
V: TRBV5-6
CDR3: CASSPAGGLGGYTF
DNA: TGTGCCAGCAGCCCTGCGGGAGGTCTAGGAGGCTACACCTTC

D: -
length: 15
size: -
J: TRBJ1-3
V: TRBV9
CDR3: CASSPWGDSGNTIYF
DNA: TGTGCCAGCAGCCCCTGGGGGGATTCAGGAAACACCATATATTTT

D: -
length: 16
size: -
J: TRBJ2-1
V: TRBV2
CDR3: CASSEDPGAGNNEQFF
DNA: TGTGCCAGCAGTGAGGACCCTGGGGCGGGGAACAATGAGCAGTTCTTC

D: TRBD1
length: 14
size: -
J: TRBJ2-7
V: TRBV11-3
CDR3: CASSPGTGDDEQYF
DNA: TGTGCCAGCAGCCCCGGGACAGGAGATGACGAGCAGTACTTC

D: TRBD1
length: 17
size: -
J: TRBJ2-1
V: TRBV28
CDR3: CASSFHRGQVSYNEQFF
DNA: TGTGCCAGCAGTTTTCACAGGGGACAAGTATCCTACAATGAGCAGTTCTTC

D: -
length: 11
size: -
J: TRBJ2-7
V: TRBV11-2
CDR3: CASSLHHEQYF
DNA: TGTGCCAGCAGCTTACATCACGAGCAGTACTTC

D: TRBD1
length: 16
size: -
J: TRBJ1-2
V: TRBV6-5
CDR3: CASSYSRRTGVSGYTF
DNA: TGTGCCAGCAGTTACTCGAGGCGGACAGGGGTCTCTGGCTACACCTTC

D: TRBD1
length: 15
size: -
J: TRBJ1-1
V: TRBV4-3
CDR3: CASSQDQGGNTEAFF
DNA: TGCGCCAGCAGCCAAGATCAGGGGGGGAACACTGAAGCTTTCTTT

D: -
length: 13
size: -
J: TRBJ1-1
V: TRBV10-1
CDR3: CASRRQLNTEAFF
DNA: TGCGCCAGCCGTCGACAACTGAACACTGAAGCTTTCTTT

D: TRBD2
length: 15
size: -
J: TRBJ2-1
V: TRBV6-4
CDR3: CASSDGTSGSFEQFF
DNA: TGTGCCAGCAGTGACGGGACTAGCGGGAGTTTTGAGCAGTTCTTC

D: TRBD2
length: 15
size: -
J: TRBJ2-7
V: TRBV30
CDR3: CAWSAGGSGSYEQYF
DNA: TGTGCCTGGAGTGCTGGCGGGAGTGGATCCTACGAGCAGTACTTC

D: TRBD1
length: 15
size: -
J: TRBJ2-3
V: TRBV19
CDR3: CASSIRDRGTDTQYF
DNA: TGTGCCAGTAGTATCCGGGACAGGGGGACAGATACGCAGTATTTT

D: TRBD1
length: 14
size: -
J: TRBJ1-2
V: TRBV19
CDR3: CASSISDRGGGYTF
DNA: TGTGCCAGTAGTATCTCGGACAGGGGAGGTGGCTACACCTTC

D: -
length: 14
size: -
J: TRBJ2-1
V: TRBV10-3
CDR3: CAIRAGTAGNEQFF
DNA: TGTGCCATCAGAGCTGGGACGGCGGGGAATGAGCAGTTCTTC

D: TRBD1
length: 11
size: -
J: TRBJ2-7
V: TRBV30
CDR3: CALGQAGEQYF
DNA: TGTGCCTTAGGACAGGCAGGCGAGCAGTACTTC

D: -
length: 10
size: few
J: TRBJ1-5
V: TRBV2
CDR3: CASSTPGLHF
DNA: TGTGCCAGCAGTACCCCGGGTCTACATTTT

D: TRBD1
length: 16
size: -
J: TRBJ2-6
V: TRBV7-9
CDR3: CAGVRTGGFGANVLTF
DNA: TGTGCCGGGGTCCGGACAGGGGGCTTTGGGGCCAACGTCCTGACTTTC

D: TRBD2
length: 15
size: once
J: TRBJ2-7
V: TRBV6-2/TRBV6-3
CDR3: CASSYGLAGGDEQYF
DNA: TGTGCCAGCAGTTATGGGCTAGCGGGAGGAGACGAGCAGTACTTC

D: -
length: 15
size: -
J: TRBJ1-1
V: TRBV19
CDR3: CASRLDWRRNTEAFF
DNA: TGTGCCAGTAGGTTGGACTGGAGGAGGAACACTGAAGCTTTCTTT

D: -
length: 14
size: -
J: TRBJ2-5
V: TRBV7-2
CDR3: CASSRDSGGETQYF
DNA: TGTGCCAGCAGCCGGGACTCCGGCGGTGAGACCCAGTACTTC

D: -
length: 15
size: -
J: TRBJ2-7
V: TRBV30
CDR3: CAWSARWTGVHEQYF
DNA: TGTGCCTGGAGTGCTAGGTGGACGGGGGTGCACGAGCAGTACTTC

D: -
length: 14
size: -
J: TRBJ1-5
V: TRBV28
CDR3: CASRRDNSNQPQHF
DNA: TGTGCCAGTCGACGGGACAATTCCAATCAGCCCCAGCATTTT

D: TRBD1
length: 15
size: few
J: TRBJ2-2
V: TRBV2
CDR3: CASRMGQASTGELFF
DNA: TGTGCCAGCCGAATGGGACAGGCATCCACCGGGGAGCTGTTTTTT

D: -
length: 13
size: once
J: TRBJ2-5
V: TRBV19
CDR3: CASSTGVGETQYF
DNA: TGTGCCAGTAGTACGGGGGTGGGGGAGACCCAGTACTTC

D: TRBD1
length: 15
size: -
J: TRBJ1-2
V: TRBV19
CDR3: CASSWPQGVNYGYTF
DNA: TGTGCCAGTAGTTGGCCGCAGGGGGTAAACTATGGCTACACCTTC

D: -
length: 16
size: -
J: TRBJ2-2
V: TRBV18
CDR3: CASSPLLSGDTGELFF
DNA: TGTGCCAGCTCACCATTATTATCAGGGGACACCGGGGAGCTGTTTTTT

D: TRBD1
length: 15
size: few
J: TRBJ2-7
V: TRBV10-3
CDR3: CAISPGQGDSYEQYF
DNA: TGTGCCATCAGTCCGGGACAGGGAGACTCCTACGAGCAGTACTTC

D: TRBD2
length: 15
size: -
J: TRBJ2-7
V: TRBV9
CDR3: CASSVVSSGSYEQYF
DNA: TGTGCCAGCAGCGTAGTGTCTAGCGGTTCGTACGAGCAGTACTTC

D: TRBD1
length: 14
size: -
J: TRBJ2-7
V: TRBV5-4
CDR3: CASSAGQGNYEQYF
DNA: TGTGCCAGCAGCGCCGGACAGGGGAACTACGAGCAGTACTTC

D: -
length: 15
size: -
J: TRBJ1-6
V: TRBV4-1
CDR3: CASSQNRERMSPLHF
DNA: TGCGCCAGCAGCCAGAACAGGGAGCGAATGTCACCCCTCCACTTT

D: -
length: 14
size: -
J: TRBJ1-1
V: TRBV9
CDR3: CASSAQPGATEAFF
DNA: TGTGCCAGCAGCGCCCAACCAGGGGCCACTGAAGCTTTCTTT